Shown below are 9 T cell receptor beta chains from a single sample sequenced in a study of identical twins. MiXCR, applied by TCRdb to the 5' RACE reads, yields one record per CDR3 protein. The sample yields approximately 550,000 distinct CDR3 sequences, 20% to 25% seen once. The same sample was also used in a study of yellow fever vaccine responses in identical twins.

What was sequenced was CD4+ T cells sorted from blood. The receptors come from a woman younger than 35 in good health.

The chain joins TRBV5-1 to TRBJ2-4; perhaps D is TRBD1 or TRBD2 (5 bases each). Germline V lookup: CDR1 SGHRS, CDR2 YFSETQ. The CDR3 spans 15 residues. The V end lost 8 bases, the J end lost 5 bases, and 20 bases lay between the germline ends. CDR3 bases: TGCGCCAGTTCCCGGCCGGGGCCAACGGAAAACATTCAGTACTTC. As protein: CASSRPGPTENIQYF.

A few counts support this clonotype. The V and J genes are TRBV5-1 and TRBJ1-1, with D hard to call. Germline V gene data show CDR1 as SGHRS and CDR2 as YFSETQ. V was pared by 0 bases and J by 4 bases, with 13 bases between. This CDR3 spans 15 amino acids. CDR3 in amino acids: CASSLAEREGTEAFF. The DNA of the CDR3 is TGCGCCAGCAGCTTGGCAGAGAGGGAGGGCACTGAAGCTTTCTTT. The full variable domain, its missing parts supplied by reference TRBV5-1 and TRBJ1-1, is KAGVTQTPRYLIKTRGQQVTLSCSPISGHRSVSWYQQTPGQGLQFLFEYFSETQRNKGNFPGRFSGRQFSNSRSEMNVSTLELGDSALYLCASSLAEREGTEAFFGQGTRLTVV.

The chain uses TRBV10-3 and TRBJ2-7; D remains ambiguous. The CDR3 has 14 residues. The V and J ends lost 2 bases and 3 bases respectively, with 11 bases between them. Germline-derived CDR1 and CDR2 are ENHRY and SYGVKD. The CDR3 nucleotides read TGTGCCATCAGTGAGGGAAATGGAATCTACGAGCAGTACTTC. It encodes CAISEGNGIYEQYF.

The chain uses TRBV10-3 and TRBJ2-3; 12 bases align to TRBD2. The junction had 7 bases not matched to a gene; V was cut back by 0 bases and J by 6 bases. CDR3 size: 17 residues. The V gene's germline CDR1 is ENHRY and CDR2 SYGVKD. CDR3 residues: CAISESGLAGKSDTQYF. The CDR3 nucleotides read TGTGCCATCAGTGAGTCCGGACTAGCGGGAAAATCGGATACGCAGTATTTT.

This clonotype was observed a single time. The genes are TRBV14 and TRBJ2-1; the match to TRBD1 covers 7 bases. The CDR3 is 17 amino acids. Germline CDR1 and CDR2: SGHDN and FVKESK. V was clipped by 1 base and J by 1 base; unmatched bases: 7. CDR3 in amino acids: CASSQATGTASYNEQFF. CDR3 nucleotides: TGTGCCAGCAGCCAAGCCACCGGGACAGCGTCCTACAATGAGCAGTTCTTC.

This clonotype occurred a few times. V and J are TRBV10-3 and TRBJ2-4, with 12 bases aligning to TRBD1. Germline assignment: CDR1 ENHRY and CDR2 SYGVKD. The CDR3 is 19 residues long. Germline trimming cut 3 bases from V and 7 bases from J; bases unmatched to any gene: 16. CDR3 residues: CAISDPVIRPGQGANIQYF. The CDR3 bases are TGTGCCATCAGTGACCCGGTCATCCGTCCGGGACAGGGGGCGAACATTCAGTACTTC.

This clonotype appeared a few times. The chain employs TRBV27 and TRBJ2-1; D is undetermined. CDR1 and CDR2 from the germline V gene are MNHEY and SMNVEV (reference sequence). The CDR3 is 16 residues long. Trimming removed 0 bases at V and 0 bases at J, with 9 bases between. CDR3 nucleotides: TGTGCCAGCAGTTTATCGACCTGGCGCTCCTACAATGAGCAGTTCTTC. It specifies CASSLSTWRSYNEQFF.

This clonotype was seen only a few times. The rearrangement uses TRBV5-1 and TRBJ2-3; 7 positions agree with TRBD2. Germline-derived CDR1 and CDR2 are SGHRS and YFSETQ. There are 15 residues in the CDR3. With V trimmed by 4 bases and J by 3 bases, 8 bases remained unmatched. CDR3 region: CASSVGGSNTDTQYF. The CDR3, as DNA: TGCGCCAGCAGCGTTGGCGGGAGTAATACAGATACGCAGTATTTT.

This clonotype came up a few times. The rearrangement joins TRBV20-1 to TRBJ2-3, with D perhaps TRBD1 or TRBD2 (5 bases each). CDR3 length equals 15 residues. Trimming stripped 3 bases from V and 6 bases from J, with 19 bases between. CDR1 and CDR2 (germline): DFQATT, SNEGSKA (reference sequence). CDR3 bases: TGCAGTGCTAGTAAGGTAGAGGGGCGCTTGGATACGCAGTATTTT. Protein: CSASKVEGRLDTQYF.